This T cell receptor beta chain comes out of a study of OX40 agonist ivuxolimab in advanced cancers. Study as a whole: It was ivuxolimab, an agonistic anti-OX40 (CD134) antibody, that patients were treated with. Whole-study results and caveats: Among T cells, CD8+ cells averaged more expanded clones than CD4+ cells. At doses 0.1 to 3.0 mg/kg, CD4+ and CD8+ clones expanded.

Germline V gene lookup returns CDR1 SGHVS and CDR2 FNYEAQ. The V gene end was trimmed by 4 bases and the J gene end by 7 bases; junction bases not matched to a gene: 4. The CDR3 has 13 residues. TCRdb keeps only in-frame clones here, not all; method: immunoSEQ multiplex PCR. Among about 64,000 clones listed, 84% were seen once. This clone was detected only once. Its antigen is as yet unknown. The chain links TRBV7-6 to TRBJ1-5; 7 nucleotides line up with TRBD1. The material was CD4+ or CD8+ T cells sorted from blood, obtained in a trial of the OX40 agonist ivuxolimab. The clonotype comes from an adult with an advanced solid tumor such as melanoma, head and neck, liver or kidney cancer. The CDR3 DNA is TGTGCCAGCAGCTCAGGGGGGGTCCAGCCCCAGCATTTT. It codes for CASSSGGVQPQHF.